These 15 T cell receptor beta chains share one sample of origin, sequenced in a study of blood T cell repertoires in COVID-19. Clones were read by immunoSEQ multiplex PCR, and TCRdb kept only the in-frame ones, dropping some. The top ten clones hold roughly 4% of a sample with over 90,000 clones, about 74% of them seen once. The sequencing sample was made of peripheral blood. The receptors come from a man in his 70s with COVID-19, enrolled during active disease.

This clone was detected only a few times. This rearrangement joins TRBV11-2 to TRBJ1-4; a possible D gene is TRBD1 (5 bases). Germline lookup yields CDR1 SGHAT and CDR2 FQNNGV. Trimming cost V 3 bases and J 5 bases, with 13 bases left between them. This CDR3 is 15 amino acids long. The CDR3 protein is CASSLIAGRNEKLFF. CDR3 DNA sequence: TGTGCCAGCAGCTTGATCGCAGGGCGGAATGAAAAACTGTTTTTT. Filled out from reference TRBV11-2 and TRBJ1-4, the complete variable domain reads EAGVAQSPRYKIIEKRQSVAFWCNPISGHATLYWYQQILGQGPKLLIQFQNNGVVDDSQLPKDRFSAERLKGVDSTLKIQPAKLEDSAVYLCASSLIAGRNEKLFFGSGTQLSVL.

The V and J genes are TRBV11-2 and TRBJ1-5, with a weak D call TRBD1 (6 bases). The CDR3 sequence is 15 residues long. CDR1 and CDR2 (germline): SGHAT, FQNNGV. V lost 5 bases, J lost 2 bases, and 13 bases lay in between. CDR3 nucleotide sequence: TGTGCCAGCAGCCTCACAGGGATCGGCAATCAGCCCCAGCATTTT. Its translation: CASSLTGIGNQPQHF.

V is TRBV15 and J is TRBJ2-7, with a possible D match to TRBD1 (6 bases). Trimming took off 5 bases at V and 0 bases at J, with 20 bases between the two ends. There are 17 residues in the CDR3. Germline loops: CDR1 LNHNV, CDR2 YYDKDF (reference sequence). The CDR3: CATSPPPTGPFSYEQYF. The DNA for the CDR3 is TGTGCCACCAGCCCTCCCCCAACAGGGCCGTTCTCCTACGAGCAGTACTTC.

The chain links TRBV12-5 to TRBJ2-1, with 8 bases lining up with TRBD1. With 0 bases clipped from V and 3 bases from J, the junction kept 4 bases outside the gene matches. Germline V gene data show CDR1 as LGHNT and CDR2 as FRNRAP. The CDR3 is 16 residues long. In DNA, the CDR3 is TGTGCTAGTGGTTTGGTCCAGGGGGCGGTCTACAATGAGCAGTTCTTC. It yields the protein CASGLVQGAVYNEQFF.

The CDR3 nucleotides are TGCGCCAGCAGCCAACCCGGACAGGGCCATCAGCCCCAGCATTTT. Encoded protein: CASSQPGQGHQPQHF. This chain uses TRBV4-1 with TRBJ1-5, with 8 bases fitting TRBD1. The germline CDR1 and CDR2 sequences are MGHRA and YSYEKL. J gave up 5 bases and V 2 bases, and 5 bases lay outside the gene matches. The CDR3 consists of 15 residues.

This CDR3 is CASSVLGGGFGQPQHF. CDR3 DNA sequence: TGTGCCAGTAGTGTTTTGGGAGGGGGGTTCGGTCAGCCCCAGCATTTT. The genes are TRBV19 and TRBJ1-5, with D possibly matching TRBD1 (6 bases). The CDR3 contains 16 residues. Per the germline V gene, CDR1 is LNHDA and CDR2 is SQIVND (reference sequence). V lost 5 bases to trimming and J lost 6 bases, with 20 bases between them.

The V call is TRBV4-3, the J call TRBJ2-5; TRBD2 aligns across 14 bases. Germline CDR1 LGHNA, CDR2 YSLEER. The ends lost 3 bases at V and 4 bases at J; junction bases unmatched: 1. The CDR3 consists of 15 residues. The CDR3 spells CASSQTSGRGETQYF. CDR3 DNA sequence: TGCGCCAGCAGCCAGACTAGCGGGAGGGGAGAGACCCAGTACTTC.

V gene TRBV28 combines with J gene TRBJ1-5, with D possibly matching TRBD1 (6 bases). The germline V gene has CDR1 MDHEN and CDR2 SYDVKM. The CDR3 loop spans 13 amino acids. V was pared by 7 bases and J by 5 bases, with 12 bases between. The CDR3 loop reads CASKLSGDQPQHF. CDR3 nucleotides: TGTGCCAGCAAATTATCAGGGGATCAGCCCCAGCATTTT.

The sample holds many counts of this clone. The chain links TRBV6-1 to TRBJ1-1, with D perhaps matching TRBD1 (6 bases). Germline CDR1 MNHNS, CDR2 SASEGT. Between the trimmed V and J ends, which lost 3 bases and 0 bases, there was a span of 17 bases. The CDR3 runs to 17 residues. The CDR3 nucleotides are TGTGCCAGCAGTGACCTGGACAGACTTATAATGAACACTGAAGCTTTCTTT. Translation: CASSDLDRLIMNTEAFF.

The sample holds a few counts of this clone. The chain recombines TRBV7-9 with TRBJ2-2, with D hard to call. The CDR3 loop spans 11 amino acids. V lost 2 bases, J lost 7 bases, and 2 bases lay in between. Germline-derived CDR1 and CDR2 are SEHNR and FQNEAQ (reference sequence). The CDR3 sequence is CASSLLGELFF. CDR3 DNA sequence: TGTGCCAGCAGCTTACTCGGGGAGCTGTTTTTT. Variable domain in full (rest from reference TRBV7-9 and TRBJ2-2): DTGVSQNPRHKITKRGQNVTFRCDPISEHNRLYWYRQTLGQGPEFLTYFQNEAQLEKSRLLSDRFSAERPKGSFSTLEIQRTEQGDSAMYLCASSLLGELFFGEGSRLTVL.

In its sample, this clone was seen many times. The J gene is TRBJ1-2, the V gene TRBV6-5; 7 bases are a match to TRBD1. Germline loops: CDR1 MNHEY, CDR2 SVGAGI. After removal of 6 bases from V and 3 bases from J, the junction contained 7 bases not matched to a gene. The CDR3 has 14 residues. DNA of the CDR3: TGTGCCAGCAGAGGGACAGCACCAGACTATGGCTACACCTTC. Amino acids: CASRGTAPDYGYTF.

This clone was seen just once. This chain links TRBV18 with TRBJ1-4; D might be TRBD1 (6 bases). Germline-derived CDR1 and CDR2 are KGHSH and LQKENI. V was pared by 1 base and J by 4 bases, with 13 bases between. CDR3 length equals 16 residues. The CDR3 sequence is CASSPQPQGGNEKLFF. The CDR3 nucleotides are TGTGCCAGCTCACCACAGCCACAGGGCGGTAATGAAAAACTGTTTTTT.

The CDR3 loop is CASSVGEVWADTQYF. CDR3 nucleotide sequence: TGTGCCAGCAGCGTAGGGGAGGTCTGGGCAGATACGCAGTATTTT. The chain is built from TRBV9 and TRBJ2-3; D is possibly TRBD2 (6 bases). V gave up 0 bases and J gave up 4 bases, with 12 bases separating them. Germline CDR1 SGDLS, CDR2 YYNGEE. This CDR3 contains 15 residues.

A single count supports this clone. The gene calls are TRBV5-1 and TRBJ2-1, with TRBD2 identical over 11 bases. The CDR3 covers 17 residues. Trimming at V came to 0 bases and at J to 0 bases, leaving 2 bases not matched to a gene. Germline CDR1 SGHRS, CDR2 YFSETQ. The DNA of the CDR3 is TGCGCCAGCAGCTTGGGACTAGCGGGATTCTCCTACAATGAGCAGTTCTTC. It codes for CASSLGLAGFSYNEQFF.

The chain couples TRBV2 to TRBJ1-1; D is perhaps TRBD1 (6 bases). CDR3 length: 14 residues. Germline values: CDR1 SNHLY, CDR2 FYNNEI. V was clipped by 7 bases and J by 1 base, with 13 bases between them. CDR3 nucleotide sequence: TGTGCCAGCATCCCCGGGACATCGAACACTGAAGCTTTCTTT. This gives the protein CASIPGTSNTEAFF.